A single sample gave rise to the 21 T cell receptor beta chains below, sequenced in a study of T cell responses to AZD1222 COVID-19 vaccine. Produced via immunoSEQ multiplex PCR; TCRdb's table is partial and in-frame only. The profile shows approximately 70,000 clones, more than 75% of them singletons. Sample: peripheral blood, taken 28 days after the second dose of the MenACWY control vaccine. Receptors originate from an adult who received the MenACWY meningococcal vaccine as a control.

This chain connects TRBV6-6 to TRBJ1-1, with D tentatively TRBD1 (6 bases). The CDR3 covers 16 residues. From germline, CDR1 is MNHNY and CDR2 SVGAGI (reference sequence). Deletions cut 5 bases from V and 3 bases from J, with 19 bases between. The CDR3 protein is CASSRWGDRSDTEAFF. CDR3 coding DNA: TGTGCCAGCAGTCGATGGGGCGACAGGTCGGACACTGAAGCTTTCTTT.

J is TRBJ1-2 and V is TRBV7-9; D not certain. This CDR3 has 14 amino acids. V shed 1 base and J shed 3 bases, with 9 bases lying between them. CDR1 and CDR2 (germline): SEHNR, FQNEAQ (reference sequence). The CDR3 coding sequence is TGTGCCAGCAGCTTAGAGTTTAGGGACTATGGCTACACCTTC. Translation: CASSLEFRDYGYTF.

This clone was detected a few times. This rearrangement joins TRBV5-1 to TRBJ1-5; tentatively, D is TRBD1 (5 bases). Germline CDR1 SGHRS, CDR2 YFSETQ. The ends were cut back, 3 bases at V and 6 bases at J, with 16 bases in the middle. The CDR3 spans 15 residues. CDR3 sequence reads: CASSWGDLEGQPQHF. As DNA, the CDR3 is TGCGCCAGCAGCTGGGGGGACTTGGAGGGTCAGCCCCAGCATTTT.

The J gene is TRBJ1-3, the V gene TRBV3-1 (or the pseudogene TRBV3-2); D gene unclear. CDR1 LGHDT and CDR2 YNNKEL come from the germline V gene (reference sequence). The CDR3 runs 16 residues. Trimming stripped 0 bases from V and 0 bases from J, with 9 bases between. The CDR3 loop is CASSQDVWVSGNTIYF. CDR3 coding DNA: TGTGCCAGCAGCCAAGATGTTTGGGTCTCTGGAAACACCATATATTTT.

In the case of this clone: The same CDR3 arises from other DNA sequences in this sample as well. The genes are TRBV6-5 and TRBJ1-5; 8 bases align to TRBD1. The V gene's germline CDR1 is MNHEY and CDR2 SVGAGI. The CDR3 has 14 amino acids. The trim removed 6 bases at V and 4 bases at J, leaving 5 bases unmatched. In DNA form, the CDR3 reads TGTGCCAGCAGGCGGACAGGGAGGAATCAGCCCCAGCATTTT. Translation: CASRRTGRNQPQHF.

This sequence joins TRBV3-1 (or the pseudogene TRBV3-2) and TRBJ1-1, with D maybe TRBD1 (5 bases). This CDR3 has 14 residues. Germline values: CDR1 LGHDT, CDR2 YNNKEL (reference sequence). V was shortened by 6 bases and J by 3 bases, with 14 bases between the two germline ends. CDR3 sequence reads: CASRYDSRDTEAFF. The CDR3 nucleotides are TGTGCCAGCAGATATGACAGCCGAGACACTGAAGCTTTCTTT.

This rearrangement joins TRBV25-1 to TRBJ2-1; the match to TRBD2 covers 8 bases. After removal of 3 bases from V and 8 bases from J, the junction contained 9 bases not matched to a gene. There are 15 residues in the CDR3. The germline CDR1 and CDR2 sequences are MGHDK and SYGVNS. CDR3 region: CASSDGTRGGYEQFF. DNA for the CDR3: TGTGCCAGCAGTGACGGGACCCGGGGGGGCTATGAGCAGTTCTTC.

The chain links TRBV6-5 to TRBJ1-1, with D hard to call. The CDR3 extends over 14 amino acids. CDR1 MNHEY and CDR2 SVGAGI come from the germline V gene. The ends were cut back, 2 bases at V and 2 bases at J, with 9 bases in the middle. CDR3 loop: CASSYSPANTEAFF. The CDR3 nucleotides read TGTGCCAGCAGTTACAGTCCAGCAAACACTGAAGCTTTCTTT.

This chain connects TRBV28 to TRBJ1-6; 10 bases align to TRBD1. Per the germline V gene, CDR1 is MDHEN and CDR2 is SYDVKM. J gave up 8 bases and V 5 bases, and 9 bases lay outside the gene matches. The CDR3 has 16 residues. CDR3 DNA: TGTGCCAGCAGTCCCCGGACAGGGGGAATTGATTCACCCCTCCACTTT. Residues: CASSPRTGGIDSPLHF.

CDR3 in amino acids: CASSPREQYF. CDR3 nucleotide sequence: TGTGCCAGCAGCCCTAGGGAGCAGTACTTC. The chain combines TRBV3-1 (or the pseudogene TRBV3-2) with TRBJ2-7; D is uncertain. The germline gives CDR1 LGHDT, CDR2 YNNKEL (reference sequence). The CDR3 is 10 residues long. Trimming pared 4 bases from V and 7 bases from J, leaving 5 bases between.

V usage is TRBV11-2 and J usage is TRBJ2-1, with 11 bases that match TRBD2. This CDR3 is built from 17 residues. V lost 0 bases and J lost 5; bases outside the gene matches: 6. Germline CDR1 reads SGHAT; CDR2 reads FQNNGV. The CDR3 sequence is CASSLERGLAVNNEQFF. In nucleotides, the CDR3 is TGTGCCAGCAGCTTAGAGAGGGGACTAGCGGTAAACAATGAGCAGTTCTTC.

The chain links TRBV5-1 to TRBJ1-6; tentatively, D is TRBD1 (6 bases). The ends were cut back, 5 bases at V and 7 bases at J, with 16 bases in the middle. From germline, CDR1 is SGHRS and CDR2 YFSETQ. The CDR3 runs 15 residues. The CDR3: CASSSSGGENSPLHF. In nucleotides, the CDR3 is TGCGCCAGCAGTTCTAGCGGGGGCGAGAATTCACCCCTCCACTTT.

The chain carries TRBV9 and TRBJ2-2, with D possibly matching TRBD2 (6 bases). The CDR3 loop spans 14 amino acids. V was shortened by 9 bases and J by 4 bases, with 16 bases between the two germline ends. From germline, CDR1 is SGDLS and CDR2 YYNGEE. CDR3 DNA: TGTGCCACCACCCGGGGGTTGGGCACCGGGGAGCTGTTTTTT. It is translated as CATTRGLGTGELFF. Looking up the rest from reference TRBV9 and TRBJ2-2 gives the full variable domain: DSGVTQTPKHLITATGQRVTLRCSPRSGDLSVYWYQQSLDQGLQFLIQYYNGEERAKGNILERFSAQQFPDLHSELNLSSLELGDSALYFCATTRGLGTGELFFGEGSRLTVL.

The rearrangement joins TRBV13 to TRBJ1-2, with D uncertain. V lost 2 bases to trimming and J lost 7 bases, with 17 bases between them. From germline, CDR1 is PRHDT and CDR2 FYEKMQ (reference sequence). This CDR3 has 15 amino acids. CDR3 nucleotide sequence: TGTGCCAGCAGCTTATACAGACCCCAAACGAGTGGCTACACCTTC. Translated: CASSLYRPQTSGYTF.

This clone turned up a few times. This sequence joins TRBV27 and TRBJ2-7, with a tentative D call TRBD2 (5 bases). CDR3 size: 12 residues. In germline, CDR1 is MNHEY, CDR2 SMNVEV (reference sequence). Trimming shortened V by 6 bases and J by 5 bases, and 11 bases separated the two germline ends. The CDR3 sequence is CASRDLAHEQYF. The CDR3 region has the DNA TGTGCCAGCAGAGACCTAGCCCACGAGCAGTACTTC.

CDR3 sequence: CASSEVGEREAFF. CDR3 in DNA: TGTGCCAGCAGTGAAGTGGGTGAGAGGGAAGCTTTCTTT. This chain joins TRBV6-1 and TRBJ1-1; no definite D call. Germline CDR1 reads MNHNS; CDR2 reads SASEGT. The CDR3 runs 13 residues. V was shortened by 1 base and J by 8 bases, with 11 bases between the two germline ends.

This chain joins TRBV6-5 and TRBJ2-7; D gene unclear. Trimming shortened V by 8 bases and J by 5 bases, and 16 bases separated the two germline ends. Per germline, CDR1 MNHEY and CDR2 SVGAGI. CDR3 size: 13 residues. For the CDR3, the DNA is TGTGCCAGCGATGCTCATCCCCTCAACGAGCAGTACTTC. Translation gives CASDAHPLNEQYF.

The chain has TRBV7-2 and TRBJ1-6, with D unclear. The germline V gene has CDR1 SGHTA and CDR2 FQGNSA. The V and J ends lost 4 bases and 3 bases respectively, with 7 bases between them. The length of the CDR3 is 14 residues. CDR3 protein: CASSSTVYNSPLHF. The CDR3 DNA reads TGTGCCAGCAGCTCAACAGTCTATAATTCACCCCTCCACTTT.

The rearrangement uses TRBV9 and TRBJ2-7; 7 bases are shared with TRBD1. With 0 bases clipped from V and 0 bases from J, the junction kept 6 bases outside the gene matches. CDR3 length: 16 amino acids. Per the germline V gene, CDR1 is SGDLS and CDR2 is YYNGEE. The CDR3 DNA follows: TGTGCCAGCAGCGTAGGGGGGCCAGGGGGCTCCTACGAGCAGTACTTC. It translates to CASSVGGPGGSYEQYF.

The chain is built from TRBV19 and TRBJ2-4; 7 bases fit TRBD1. CDR3 length equals 16 residues. V trimming: 4 bases; J trimming: 4 bases; junction bases outside the gene matches: 10. CDR1 and CDR2 from the germline V gene are LNHDA and SQIVND (reference sequence). The CDR3 DNA reads TGTGCCAGTAGTACCCCCCGACAGGGCCCGAAAAACATTCAGTACTTC. It specifies CASSTPRQGPKNIQYF.

The chain carries TRBV3-1 (or the pseudogene TRBV3-2) and TRBJ2-7, with D possibly TRBD1 on 8 matching bases. Germline values: CDR1 LGHDT, CDR2 YNNKEL (reference sequence). The CDR3 consists of 18 residues. The ends were cut back, 3 bases at V and 2 bases at J, with 23 bases in the middle. CDR3 protein: CASSQMGGIRGPTYEQYF. CDR3 DNA: TGTGCCAGCAGCCAGATGGGGGGGATCAGGGGGCCCACCTACGAGCAGTACTTC.